These 11 T cell receptor beta chains came from one sample sequenced in a study of cytomegalovirus exposure and HLA in healthy donors. In the PCR, 60 Vbeta and 13 Jbeta primers were used. Measured with immunoSEQ multiplex PCR; TCRdb has only the in-frame clones, and not every one. The top ten hold about 3.5% of the sample, which has approximately 140,000 clones, more than 60% seen once. The sequenced material came from PBMCs. These receptors originate from a man aged 35 to 55 in good health and CMV-seronegative.

The rearrangement uses TRBV11-2 and TRBJ2-1, with D maybe TRBD2 (5 bases). Germline CDR1 and CDR2: SGHAT and FQNNGV. This CDR3 has 16 residues. Trimming pared 5 bases from V and 0 bases from J, leaving 14 bases between. CDR3 loop: CASSPLQRGSYNEQFF. CDR3 nucleotides: TGTGCCAGCAGCCCTTTACAACGGGGCTCCTACAATGAGCAGTTCTTC.

The J gene is TRBJ2-3, the V gene TRBV10-1; no clear D gene. This CDR3 is built from 13 residues. Trimming shortened V by 5 bases and J by 1 base, and 7 bases separated the two germline ends. Germline V gene data show CDR1 as WNHNN and CDR2 as SYGVQD (reference sequence). The CDR3 DNA follows: TGCGCCAGCAGTCGCCCGGGCACAGATACGCAGTATTTT. This sequence encodes CASSRPGTDTQYF.

The chain combines TRBV7-3 with TRBJ2-4; 8 bases agree with TRBD2. Germline values: CDR1 SGHTA, CDR2 FQGTGA. V dropped 5 bases and J dropped 8; count of bases not matched to a gene: 11. The CDR3 has 15 residues. The CDR3 nucleotides read TGTGCCAGCAGCGCCCACGGGGGGGCCGGGGACATTCAGTACTTC. Translating it yields CASSAHGGAGDIQYF.

The V and J genes are TRBV9 and TRBJ2-7, with 9 bases that match TRBD2. Germline CDR1 is SGDLS and CDR2 is YYNGEE. J lost 3 bases, V lost 3 bases, and 4 bases had no gene match. The CDR3 length is 14 residues. CDR3 loop: CASSGGLARYEQYF. The CDR3 DNA follows: TGTGCCAGCAGCGGGGGACTAGCCCGCTACGAGCAGTACTTC.

V is TRBV4-1 and J is TRBJ1-2; no clear D gene. The V gene's germline CDR1 is MGHRA and CDR2 YSYEKL. The CDR3 is made up of 18 amino acids. V shed 1 base and J shed 7 bases, with 25 bases lying between them. DNA for the CDR3: TGCGCCAGCAGCCAAGTCGTGGCTCAATCTAAGGAGAGTCCTGGCTACACCTTC. Translating it yields CASSQVVAQSKESPGYTF.

This chain joins TRBV10-3 and TRBJ2-3; the match to TRBD1 covers 7 bases. J gave up 2 bases and V 0 bases, and 8 bases lay outside the gene matches. CDR3 length equals 17 residues. Germline V CDR1 and CDR2: ENHRY, SYGVKD. The CDR3 reads CAISESEQGPDTDTQYF. The CDR3 DNA reads as TGTGCCATCAGTGAGTCGGAACAGGGGCCGGACACAGATACGCAGTATTTT.

The CDR3 bases are TGTGCCAGTAGTATCTTAGTAAACACTGAAGCTTTCTTT. Translating gives CASSILVNTEAFF. V and J are TRBV19 and TRBJ1-1; D gene uncertain. V was clipped by 3 bases and J by 2 bases, with 7 bases between them. CDR1 and CDR2 (germline): LNHDA, SQIVND (reference sequence). The CDR3 consists of 13 residues.

V usage is TRBV5-6 and J usage is TRBJ2-7; 12 bases are shared with TRBD2. The CDR3 is 15 residues long. CDR1 is SGHDT and CDR2 is YYEEEE in the germline V gene. J was trimmed by 7 bases and V by 3 bases; bases with no gene match: 8. The CDR3 sequence is CASSSLAGGRWEQYF. The CDR3 region has the DNA TGTGCCAGCAGCTCACTAGCGGGGGGTCGATGGGAGCAGTACTTC.

The chain is built from TRBV5-1 and TRBJ2-7, with 8 nucleotides matching TRBD1. Germline CDR1 reads SGHRS; CDR2 reads YFSETQ. The ends lost 2 bases at V and 6 bases at J; junction bases unmatched: 10. The CDR3 runs to 15 residues. CDR3 nucleotides: TGCGCCAGCAGCTTTCAGACAGGGGTCTCCCTCGAGCAGTACTTC. It translates to CASSFQTGVSLEQYF.

This clone came up a few times. V usage is TRBV5-1 and J usage is TRBJ2-3, with D possibly TRBD2 on 6 matching bases. This CDR3 has 15 amino acids. Germline V gene lookup returns CDR1 SGHRS and CDR2 YFSETQ. V shed 0 bases and J shed 0 bases, with 8 bases lying between them. CDR3 nucleotides: TGCGCCAGCAGCTTGGACAGCGGGAGCACAGATACGCAGTATTTT. Its translation is CASSLDSGSTDTQYF.

This clone was observed a few times. The chain combines TRBV29-1 with TRBJ1-1, with D hard to call. Germline CDR1 is SQVTM and CDR2 is ANQGSEA. V was pared by 8 bases and J by 6 bases, with 13 bases between. The CDR3 runs 11 residues. CDR3 sequence (DNA): TGCAGCTCTGAAGGCGGCTCTGAAGCTTTCTTT. This codes for CSSEGGSEAFF.